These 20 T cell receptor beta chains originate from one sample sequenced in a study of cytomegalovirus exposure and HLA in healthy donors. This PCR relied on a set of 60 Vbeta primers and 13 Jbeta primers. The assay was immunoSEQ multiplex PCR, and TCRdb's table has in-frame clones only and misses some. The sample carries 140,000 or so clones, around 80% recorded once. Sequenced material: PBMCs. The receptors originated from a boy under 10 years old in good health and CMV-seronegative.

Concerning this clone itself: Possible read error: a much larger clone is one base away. The CDR3 region is CVSSQFRETTGHPYEQYF. CDR3 DNA: TGCGTCAGCAGCCAATTTAGGGAAACAACGGGACACCCCTACGAGCAGTACTTC. This chain joins TRBV4-1 and TRBJ2-7; D possibly corresponds to TRBD1 (6 bases). The CDR3 has 18 residues. Germline assignment: CDR1 MGHRA and CDR2 YSYEKL.

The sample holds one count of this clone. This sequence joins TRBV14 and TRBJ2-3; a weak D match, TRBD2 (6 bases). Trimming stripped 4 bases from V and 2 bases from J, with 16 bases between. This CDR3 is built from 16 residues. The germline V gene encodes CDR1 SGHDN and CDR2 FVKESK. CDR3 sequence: CASSLKLAGTTDTQYF. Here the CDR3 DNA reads TGTGCCAGCAGCCTAAAATTGGCGGGAACCACAGATACGCAGTATTTT.

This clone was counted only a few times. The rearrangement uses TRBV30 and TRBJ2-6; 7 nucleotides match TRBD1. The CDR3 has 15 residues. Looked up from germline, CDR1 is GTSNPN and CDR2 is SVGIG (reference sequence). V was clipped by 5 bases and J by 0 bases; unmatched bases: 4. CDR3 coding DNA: TGTGCCTGGGGGGACAGTCTCTCTGGGGCCAACGTCCTGACTTTC. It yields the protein CAWGDSLSGANVLTF.

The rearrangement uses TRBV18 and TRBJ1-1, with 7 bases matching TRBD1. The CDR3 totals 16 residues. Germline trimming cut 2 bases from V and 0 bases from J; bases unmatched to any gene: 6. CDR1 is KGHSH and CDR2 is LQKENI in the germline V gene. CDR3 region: CASSPWGQTMNTEAFF. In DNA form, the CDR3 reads TGTGCCAGCTCACCATGGGGACAGACCATGAACACTGAAGCTTTCTTT.

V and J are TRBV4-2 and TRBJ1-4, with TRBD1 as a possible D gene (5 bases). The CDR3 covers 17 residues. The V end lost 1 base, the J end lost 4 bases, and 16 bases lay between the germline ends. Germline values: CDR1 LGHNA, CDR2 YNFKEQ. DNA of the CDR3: TGTGCCAGCAGCCAAGCGCAGGGTACGGATATTAATGAAAAACTGTTTTTT. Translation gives CASSQAQGTDINEKLFF.

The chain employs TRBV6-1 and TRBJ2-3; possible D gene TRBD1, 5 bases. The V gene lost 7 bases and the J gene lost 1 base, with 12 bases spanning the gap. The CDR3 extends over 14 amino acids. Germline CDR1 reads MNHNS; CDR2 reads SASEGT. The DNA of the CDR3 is TGTGCCAGCAACGGACATTCTGGCACAGATACGCAGTATTTT. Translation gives CASNGHSGTDTQYF.

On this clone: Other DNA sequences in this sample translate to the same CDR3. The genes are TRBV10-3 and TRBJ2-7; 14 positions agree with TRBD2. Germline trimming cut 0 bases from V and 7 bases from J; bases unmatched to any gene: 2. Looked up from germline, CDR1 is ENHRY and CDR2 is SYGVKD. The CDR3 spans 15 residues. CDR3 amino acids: CAISESGLAGGEQYF. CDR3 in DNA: TGTGCCATCAGTGAGTCCGGACTAGCGGGAGGTGAGCAGTACTTC.

CDR3: CAWRGRGYPDTQYF. Here the CDR3 DNA reads TGTGCCTGGAGGGGCAGGGGTTACCCAGATACGCAGTATTTT. The V and J genes are TRBV30 and TRBJ2-3; D perhaps matches TRBD1 (6 bases). Germline loops: CDR1 GTSNPN, CDR2 SVGIG (reference sequence). CDR3 length equals 14 residues. The V gene lost 3 bases and the J gene lost 4 bases, with 14 bases spanning the gap.

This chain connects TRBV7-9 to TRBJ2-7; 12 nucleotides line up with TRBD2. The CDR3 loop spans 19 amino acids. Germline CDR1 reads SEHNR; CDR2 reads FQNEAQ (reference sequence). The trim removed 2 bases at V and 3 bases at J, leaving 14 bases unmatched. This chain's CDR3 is CASSLSLGLAGGPLYEQYF. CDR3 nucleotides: TGTGCCAGCAGCTTAAGTTTGGGTCTAGCGGGAGGGCCGCTCTACGAGCAGTACTTC.

The chain's CDR3 is CASSLQGSGYGYTF. CDR3 coding DNA: TGTGCCAGCAGCTTACAGGGGTCGGGCTATGGCTACACCTTC. The chain couples TRBV6-6 to TRBJ1-2, with TRBD1 matching 7 bases. V was clipped by 6 bases and J by 4 bases; unmatched bases: 8. The CDR3 covers 14 residues. Germline loops: CDR1 MNHNY, CDR2 SVGAGI (reference sequence).

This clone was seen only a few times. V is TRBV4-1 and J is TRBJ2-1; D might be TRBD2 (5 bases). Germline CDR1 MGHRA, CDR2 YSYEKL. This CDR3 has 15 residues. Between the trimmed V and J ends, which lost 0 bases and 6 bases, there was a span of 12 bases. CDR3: CASSQDPLAPNEQFF. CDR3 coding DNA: TGCGCCAGCAGCCAAGACCCGCTAGCTCCCAATGAGCAGTTCTTC.

The CDR3 reads CASSSAGAGNYGYTF. The DNA of the CDR3 is TGTGCCAGCAGCTCGGCAGGGGCTGGGAACTATGGCTACACCTTC. This chain joins TRBV7-9 and TRBJ1-2, with D possibly matching TRBD1 (6 bases). Per germline, CDR1 SEHNR and CDR2 FQNEAQ (reference sequence). Trimming took off 4 bases at V and 2 bases at J, with 14 bases between the two ends. This CDR3 contains 15 residues.

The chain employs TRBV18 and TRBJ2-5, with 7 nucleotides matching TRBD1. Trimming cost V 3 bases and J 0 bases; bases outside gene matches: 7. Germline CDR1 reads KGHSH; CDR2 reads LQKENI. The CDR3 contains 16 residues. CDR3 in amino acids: CASSPPGQTYQETQYF. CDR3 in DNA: TGTGCCAGCTCACCTCCGGGACAGACGTACCAAGAGACCCAGTACTTC. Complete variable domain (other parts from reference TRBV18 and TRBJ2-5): NAGVMQNPRHLVRRRGQEARLRCSPMKGHSHVYWYRQLPEEGLKFMVYLQKENIIDESGMPKERFSAEFPKEGPSILRIQQVVRGDSAAYFCASSPPGQTYQETQYFGPGTRLLVL.

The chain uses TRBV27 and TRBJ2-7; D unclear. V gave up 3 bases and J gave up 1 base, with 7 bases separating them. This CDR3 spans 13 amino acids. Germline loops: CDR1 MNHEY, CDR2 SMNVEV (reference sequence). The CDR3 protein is CASSFASSYEQYF. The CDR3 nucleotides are TGTGCCAGCAGTTTTGCCAGTTCCTACGAGCAGTACTTC.

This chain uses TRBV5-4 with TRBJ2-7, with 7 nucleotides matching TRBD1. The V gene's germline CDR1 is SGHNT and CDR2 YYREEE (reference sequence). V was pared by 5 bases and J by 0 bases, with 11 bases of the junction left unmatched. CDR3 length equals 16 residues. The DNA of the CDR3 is TGTGCCAGCAGTCGGCCGGTCGGGACAGCCTCCTACGAGCAGTACTTC. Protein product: CASSRPVGTASYEQYF. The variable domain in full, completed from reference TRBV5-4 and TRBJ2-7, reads ETGVTQSPTHLIKTRGQQVTLRCSSQSGHNTVSWYQQALGQGPQFIFQYYREEENGRGNFPPRFSGLQFPNYSSELNVNALELDDSALYLCASSRPVGTASYEQYFGPGTRLTVT.

The CDR3 DNA reads as TGTGCCAGCAGCTCCCTTTCTGGAAACACCATATATTTT. Translation: CASSSLSGNTIYF. The V call is TRBV7-9, the J call TRBJ1-3; D unclear. The CDR3 extends over 13 amino acids. CDR1 is SEHNR and CDR2 is FQNEAQ in the germline V gene (reference sequence). V gave up 4 bases and J gave up 1 base, with 5 bases separating them.

DNA of the CDR3: TGTGCCAGCAGCTTAACGGGACAGGGGGCCGATGTCTACACTGAAGCTTTCTTT. Residues: CASSLTGQGADVYTEAFF. This sequence joins TRBV7-3 and TRBJ1-1; 12 nucleotides align to TRBD1. The CDR3 extends over 18 amino acids. V was clipped by 0 bases and J by 3 bases; unmatched bases: 8. Germline CDR1 and CDR2: SGHTA and FQGTGA.

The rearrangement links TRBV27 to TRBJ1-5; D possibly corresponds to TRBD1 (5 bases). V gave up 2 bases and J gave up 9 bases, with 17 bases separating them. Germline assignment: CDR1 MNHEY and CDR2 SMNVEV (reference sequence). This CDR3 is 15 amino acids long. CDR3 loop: CASSLNLGEEWPQHF. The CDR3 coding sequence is TGTGCCAGCAGTTTAAATCTGGGGGAGGAGTGGCCCCAGCATTTT.

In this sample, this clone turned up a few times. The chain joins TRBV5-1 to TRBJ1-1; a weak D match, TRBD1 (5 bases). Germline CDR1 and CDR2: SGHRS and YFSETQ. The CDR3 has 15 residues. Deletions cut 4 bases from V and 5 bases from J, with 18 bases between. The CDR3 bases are TGCGCCAGCAGCCATCGGGAGCAGGGAAGAACTGAAGCTTTCTTT. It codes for CASSHREQGRTEAFF.

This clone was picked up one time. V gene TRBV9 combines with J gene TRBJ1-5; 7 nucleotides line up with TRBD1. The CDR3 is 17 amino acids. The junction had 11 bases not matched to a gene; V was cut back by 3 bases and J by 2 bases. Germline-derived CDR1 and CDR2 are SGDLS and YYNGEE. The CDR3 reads CASSAGGGTFGNQPQHF. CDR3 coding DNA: TGTGCCAGCAGCGCAGGGGGTGGTACTTTTGGCAATCAGCCCCAGCATTTT. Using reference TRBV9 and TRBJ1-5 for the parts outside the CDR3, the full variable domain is DSGVTQTPKHLITATGQRVTLRCSPRSGDLSVYWYQQSLDQGLQFLIQYYNGEERAKGNILERFSAQQFPDLHSELNLSSLELGDSALYFCASSAGGGTFGNQPQHFGDGTRLSIL.